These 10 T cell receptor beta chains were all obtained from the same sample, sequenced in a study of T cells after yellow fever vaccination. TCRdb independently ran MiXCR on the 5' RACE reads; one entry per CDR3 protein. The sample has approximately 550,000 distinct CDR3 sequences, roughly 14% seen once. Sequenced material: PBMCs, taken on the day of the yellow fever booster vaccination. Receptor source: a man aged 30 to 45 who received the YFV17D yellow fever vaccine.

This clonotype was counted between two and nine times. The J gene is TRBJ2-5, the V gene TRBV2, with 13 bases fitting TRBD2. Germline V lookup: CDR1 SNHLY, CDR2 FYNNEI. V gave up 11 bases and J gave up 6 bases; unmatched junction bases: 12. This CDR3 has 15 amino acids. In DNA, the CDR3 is TGTGCCGGAGCTTCGGAGGGACTAGCGGGAAAGACCCAGTACTTC. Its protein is CAGASEGLAGKTQYF.

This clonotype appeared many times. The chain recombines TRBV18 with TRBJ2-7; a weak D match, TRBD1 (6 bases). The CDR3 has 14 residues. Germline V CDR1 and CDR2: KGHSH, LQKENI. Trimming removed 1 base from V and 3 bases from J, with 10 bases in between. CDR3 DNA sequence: TGTGCCAGCTCACCACAGGGACAATTCTACGAGCAGTACTTC. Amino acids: CASSPQGQFYEQYF.

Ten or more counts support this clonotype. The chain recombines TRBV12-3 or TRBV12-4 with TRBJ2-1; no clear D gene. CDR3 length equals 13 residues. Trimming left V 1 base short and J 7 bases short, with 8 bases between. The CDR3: CASSLGLENEQFF. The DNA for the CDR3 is TGTGCCAGCAGTTTAGGTCTGGAGAATGAGCAGTTCTTC.

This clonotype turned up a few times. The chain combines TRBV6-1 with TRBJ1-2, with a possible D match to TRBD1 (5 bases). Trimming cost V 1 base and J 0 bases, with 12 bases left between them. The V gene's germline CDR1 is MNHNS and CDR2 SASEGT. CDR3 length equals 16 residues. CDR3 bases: TGTGCCAGCAGTGAAGAGATGACAGACCCTAACTATGGCTACACCTTC. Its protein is CASSEEMTDPNYGYTF.

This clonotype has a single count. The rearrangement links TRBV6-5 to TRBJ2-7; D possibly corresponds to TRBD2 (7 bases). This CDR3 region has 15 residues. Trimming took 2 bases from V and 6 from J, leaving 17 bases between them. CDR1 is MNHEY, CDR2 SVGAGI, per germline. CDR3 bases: TGTGCCAGCAGTTACACAAGCGGGACACTCTCCGAGCAGTACTTC. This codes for CASSYTSGTLSEQYF.

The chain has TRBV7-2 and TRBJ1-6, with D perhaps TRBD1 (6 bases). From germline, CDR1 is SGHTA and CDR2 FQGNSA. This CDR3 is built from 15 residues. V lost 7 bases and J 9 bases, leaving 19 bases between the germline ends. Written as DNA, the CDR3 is TGTGCCAGCACCCTCCTGGGAGGGGGGGTTTCACCCCTCCACTTT. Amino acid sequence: CASTLLGGGVSPLHF.

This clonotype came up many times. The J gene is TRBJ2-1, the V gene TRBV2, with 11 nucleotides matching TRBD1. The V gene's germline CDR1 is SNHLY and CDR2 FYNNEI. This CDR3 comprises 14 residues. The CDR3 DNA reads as TGTGTCCCAATGGGACAGGGGGAGGTGAATGAGCAGTTCTTC. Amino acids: CVPMGQGEVNEQFF.

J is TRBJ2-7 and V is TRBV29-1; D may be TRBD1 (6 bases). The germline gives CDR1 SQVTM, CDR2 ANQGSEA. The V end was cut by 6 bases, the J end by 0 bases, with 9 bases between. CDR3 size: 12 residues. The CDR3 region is CSVGQTSYEQYF. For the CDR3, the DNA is TGCAGCGTAGGACAGACCTCCTACGAGCAGTACTTC.

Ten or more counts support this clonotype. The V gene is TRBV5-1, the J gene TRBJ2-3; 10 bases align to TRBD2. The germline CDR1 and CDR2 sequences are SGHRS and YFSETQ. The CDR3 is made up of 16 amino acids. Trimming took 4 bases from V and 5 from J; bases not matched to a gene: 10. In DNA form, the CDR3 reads TGCGCCAGCAGCCCCCGACTAGCGGGCCTAGGAGATACGCAGTATTTT. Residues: CASSPRLAGLGDTQYF.

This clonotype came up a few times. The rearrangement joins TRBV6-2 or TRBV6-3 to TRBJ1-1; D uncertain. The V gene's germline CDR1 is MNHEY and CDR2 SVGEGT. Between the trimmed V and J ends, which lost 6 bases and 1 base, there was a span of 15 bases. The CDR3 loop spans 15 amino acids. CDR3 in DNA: TGTGCCAGCAGCCCCCCGAGAATCGCGAACACTGAAGCTTTCTTT. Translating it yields CASSPPRIANTEAFF.